Listed below are T cell receptor beta chains from one sample, sequenced in a study of T cell clonotyping in hematopoietic cell transplantation. TCRdb's table, derived via immunoSEQ multiplex PCR, lists solely in-frame clones and lacks some. The table lists 40,000 to 55,000 clones, around 94% of them singletons. Sequenced: peripheral blood mononuclear cells. The origin of the receptors is a woman in her forties or fifties in good health. Some clones in this sample may be carry-over from other donors' samples. The CDR3 runs from the conserved cysteine through the conserved F or W. Each record gives: V gene, CDR3 length, clone size, J gene, D gene, CDR3 protein, CDR3 DNA. The D gene is left open where the match is weak. Size is omitted from some rows. Given values are once, few, many or a class for expanded clones.

V gene: TRBV19; CDR3 length: 14; clone size: -; J gene: TRBJ1-1; D gene: -; CDR3 protein: CASSIMWGYTEAFF; CDR3 DNA: TGTGCCAGTAGTATTATGTGGGGATACACTGAAGCTTTCTTT
V gene: TRBV6-1; CDR3 length: 14; clone size: -; J gene: TRBJ1-6; D gene: TRBD1; CDR3 protein: CASSESDRVSPLHF; CDR3 DNA: TGTGCCAGCAGTGAATCCGACAGGGTATCACCCCTCCACTTT
V gene: TRBV5-1; CDR3 length: 16; clone size: -; J gene: TRBJ2-1; D gene: -; CDR3 protein: CASSSRGAEVYNEQFF; CDR3 DNA: TGCGCCAGCAGCTCTCGGGGAGCGGAAGTTTACAATGAGCAGTTCTTC
V gene: TRBV11-3; CDR3 length: 12; clone size: -; J gene: TRBJ2-1; D gene: -; CDR3 protein: CASSLDSNEQFF; CDR3 DNA: TGTGCCAGCAGCTTAGATAGCAATGAGCAGTTCTTC
V gene: TRBV14; CDR3 length: 13; clone size: -; J gene: TRBJ1-2; D gene: TRBD1; CDR3 protein: CASSIQGAVGYTF; CDR3 DNA: TGTGCCAGCAGCATACAGGGGGCTGTTGGCTACACCTTC
V gene: TRBV5-1; CDR3 length: 15; clone size: -; J gene: TRBJ2-3; D gene: -; CDR3 protein: CASGKLEAFTDTQYF; CDR3 DNA: TGCGCCAGCGGTAAACTAGAGGCGTTCACAGATACGCAGTATTTT
V gene: TRBV5-1; CDR3 length: 15; clone size: -; J gene: TRBJ1-6; D gene: TRBD1; CDR3 protein: CASSLGTGGGSPLHF; CDR3 DNA: TGCGCCAGCAGCTTGGGGACAGGGGGCGGTTCACCCCTCCACTTT
V gene: TRBV28; CDR3 length: 15; clone size: -; J gene: TRBJ2-5; D gene: -; CDR3 protein: CASSLTTGSWETQYF; CDR3 DNA: TGTGCCAGCAGTTTAACTACAGGGTCCTGGGAGACCCAGTACTTC
V gene: TRBV19; CDR3 length: 15; clone size: -; J gene: TRBJ1-5; D gene: -; CDR3 protein: CASSIGGAGGQPQHF; CDR3 DNA: TGTGCCAGTAGTATTGGGGGGGCTGGTGGTCAGCCCCAGCATTTT
V gene: TRBV28; CDR3 length: 16; clone size: -; J gene: TRBJ1-5; D gene: -; CDR3 protein: CASSLTGRGSNQPQHF; CDR3 DNA: TGTGCCAGCAGTTTAACCGGCAGGGGAAGCAATCAGCCCCAGCATTTT
V gene: TRBV5-5; CDR3 length: 13; clone size: -; J gene: TRBJ1-2; D gene: -; CDR3 protein: CASSGGGGYGYTF; CDR3 DNA: TGTGCCAGCAGCGGCGGAGGGGGCTATGGCTACACCTTC
V gene: TRBV11-3; CDR3 length: 13; clone size: -; J gene: TRBJ2-7; D gene: -; CDR3 protein: CASSLDRDYEQYF; CDR3 DNA: TGTGCCAGCAGCTTAGACAGGGACTACGAGCAGTACTTC
V gene: TRBV10-3; CDR3 length: 18; clone size: -; J gene: TRBJ2-7; D gene: TRBD2; CDR3 protein: CAISDPGLAGGGRDEQYF; CDR3 DNA: TGTGCCATCAGTGACCCAGGACTAGCGGGGGGGGGCAGGGACGAGCAGTACTTC
V gene: TRBV6-1; CDR3 length: 15; clone size: few; J gene: TRBJ1-1; D gene: -; CDR3 protein: CASSDWSEVNTEAFF; CDR3 DNA: TGTGCCAGCAGTGATTGGTCAGAAGTGAACACTGAAGCTTTCTTT
V gene: TRBV5-6; CDR3 length: 17; clone size: -; J gene: TRBJ2-5; D gene: TRBD1; CDR3 protein: CASSFNWDRDLQETQYF; CDR3 DNA: TGTGCCAGCAGCTTTAATTGGGACAGGGACCTCCAAGAGACCCAGTACTTC
V gene: TRBV5-1; CDR3 length: 13; clone size: -; J gene: TRBJ2-4; D gene: -; CDR3 protein: CASSLVIGNIQYF; CDR3 DNA: TGCGCCAGCAGCTTGGTGATAGGAAACATTCAGTACTTC
V gene: TRBV5-1; CDR3 length: 15; clone size: -; J gene: TRBJ2-6; D gene: -; CDR3 protein: CASAPVGSGANVLTF; CDR3 DNA: TGCGCCAGCGCCCCGGTCGGCTCTGGGGCCAACGTCCTGACTTTC
V gene: TRBV6-6; CDR3 length: 15; clone size: -; J gene: TRBJ1-6; D gene: TRBD1; CDR3 protein: CASSYSTGGGSPLHF; CDR3 DNA: TGTGCCAGCAGTTACTCTACAGGGGGTGGATCACCCCTCCACTTT
V gene: TRBV2; CDR3 length: 13; clone size: -; J gene: TRBJ1-2; D gene: TRBD1; CDR3 protein: CASSATGGGGYTF; CDR3 DNA: TGTGCCAGCAGTGCCACAGGGGGGGGAGGCTACACCTTC
V gene: TRBV6-5; CDR3 length: 14; clone size: -; J gene: TRBJ1-1; D gene: -; CDR3 protein: CASTEDRSGTEAFF; CDR3 DNA: TGTGCCAGCACCGAAGACAGGTCGGGAACTGAAGCTTTCTTT
V gene: TRBV7-9; CDR3 length: 17; clone size: -; J gene: TRBJ2-1; D gene: -; CDR3 protein: CASSDPKGGSSYNEQFF; CDR3 DNA: TGTGCCAGCAGCGACCCCAAAGGAGGGAGCTCCTACAATGAGCAGTTCTTC
V gene: TRBV18; CDR3 length: 16; clone size: -; J gene: TRBJ1-1; D gene: TRBD1; CDR3 protein: CASSPGTGIGSTEAFF; CDR3 DNA: TGTGCCAGCTCACCGGGGACAGGGATAGGGAGCACTGAAGCTTTCTTT
V gene: TRBV6-1; CDR3 length: 14; clone size: -; J gene: TRBJ1-5; D gene: TRBD1; CDR3 protein: CASSLDRGNQPQHF; CDR3 DNA: TGTGCCAGCAGTCTGGACAGGGGAAATCAGCCCCAGCATTTT
V gene: TRBV28; CDR3 length: 14; clone size: once; J gene: TRBJ2-7; D gene: -; CDR3 protein: CASLGRGRTYEQYF; CDR3 DNA: TGTGCCAGTCTAGGTCGGGGACGGACCTACGAGCAGTACTTC
V gene: TRBV7-6; CDR3 length: 16; clone size: -; J gene: TRBJ2-7; D gene: -; CDR3 protein: CASSSSPRDTAYEQYF; CDR3 DNA: TGTGCCAGCAGCTCCTCCCCTCGGGACACCGCCTACGAGCAGTACTTC
V gene: TRBV30; CDR3 length: 14; clone size: -; J gene: TRBJ2-7; D gene: TRBD2; CDR3 protein: CAWRAGGLSYEQYF; CDR3 DNA: TGTGCCTGGAGAGCGGGGGGACTCTCCTACGAGCAGTACTTC
V gene: TRBV6-6; CDR3 length: 15; clone size: -; J gene: TRBJ2-7; D gene: -; CDR3 protein: CASSWRDTAPDEQYF; CDR3 DNA: TGTGCCAGCAGTTGGCGGGACACGGCCCCCGACGAGCAGTACTTC
V gene: TRBV5-1; CDR3 length: 15; clone size: -; J gene: TRBJ1-4; D gene: TRBD1; CDR3 protein: CASSEVGQGAEKLFF; CDR3 DNA: TGCGCCAGCAGCGAGGTGGGACAGGGGGCAGAAAAACTGTTTTTT
V gene: TRBV11-3; CDR3 length: 15; clone size: -; J gene: TRBJ1-4; D gene: -; CDR3 protein: CASSDAVNANEKLFF; CDR3 DNA: TGTGCCAGCAGCGACGCGGTAAATGCTAATGAAAAACTGTTTTTT
V gene: TRBV5-4; CDR3 length: 14; clone size: -; J gene: TRBJ1-2; D gene: TRBD1; CDR3 protein: CASSPRQGRNGYTF; CDR3 DNA: TGTGCCAGCAGCCCTAGACAGGGTAGGAATGGCTACACCTTC
V gene: TRBV7-2; CDR3 length: 17; clone size: -; J gene: TRBJ2-5; D gene: TRBD2; CDR3 protein: CASSLDRPSGEEETQYF; CDR3 DNA: TGTGCCAGCAGCTTAGATCGGCCTAGCGGGGAGGAGGAGACCCAGTACTTC
V gene: TRBV30; CDR3 length: 13; clone size: few; J gene: TRBJ1-2; D gene: -; CDR3 protein: CAWGQLANYGYTF; CDR3 DNA: TGTGCCTGGGGACAGTTAGCTAACTATGGCTACACCTTC
V gene: TRBV19; CDR3 length: 11; clone size: -; J gene: TRBJ1-2; D gene: -; CDR3 protein: CASLYNYGYTF; CDR3 DNA: TGTGCCAGTCTATACAACTATGGCTACACCTTC
V gene: TRBV2; CDR3 length: 16; clone size: -; J gene: TRBJ1-4; D gene: -; CDR3 protein: CASSESGLATNEKLFF; CDR3 DNA: TGTGCCAGCAGTGAGTCAGGACTCGCAACTAATGAAAAACTGTTTTTT
V gene: TRBV28; CDR3 length: 15; clone size: -; J gene: TRBJ1-1; D gene: TRBD1; CDR3 protein: CASSLGGEGATEAFF; CDR3 DNA: TGTGCCAGCAGTTTAGGGGGAGAGGGGGCCACTGAAGCTTTCTTT
V gene: TRBV18; CDR3 length: 14; clone size: -; J gene: TRBJ2-7; D gene: TRBD1; CDR3 protein: CASSPMGTAYEQYF; CDR3 DNA: TGTGCCAGCTCACCAATGGGGACAGCCTACGAGCAGTACTTC
V gene: TRBV6-6; CDR3 length: 15; clone size: few; J gene: TRBJ2-3; D gene: TRBD2; CDR3 protein: CASSIRDYHTDTQYF; CDR3 DNA: TGTGCCAGCAGTATCCGGGACTACCACACAGATACGCAGTATTTT
V gene: TRBV6-5; CDR3 length: 15; clone size: -; J gene: TRBJ1-4; D gene: TRBD1; CDR3 protein: CASSQRQGKNEKLFF; CDR3 DNA: TGTGCCAGCAGTCAAAGACAGGGAAAGAATGAAAAACTGTTTTTT
V gene: TRBV2; CDR3 length: 14; clone size: -; J gene: TRBJ2-7; D gene: -; CDR3 protein: CASGGGLANHEQYF; CDR3 DNA: TGTGCCAGCGGAGGCGGACTCGCGAACCACGAGCAGTACTTC
V gene: TRBV4-1; CDR3 length: 15; clone size: -; J gene: TRBJ1-1; D gene: TRBD1; CDR3 protein: CASSQEGQGAWEAFF; CDR3 DNA: TGCGCCAGCAGCCAAGAGGGACAGGGGGCATGGGAAGCTTTCTTT
V gene: TRBV2; CDR3 length: 15; clone size: few; J gene: TRBJ1-6; D gene: TRBD1; CDR3 protein: CASSASGQLNSPLHF; CDR3 DNA: TGTGCCAGCAGTGCCTCGGGACAGCTTAATTCACCCCTCCACTTT
V gene: TRBV19; CDR3 length: 15; clone size: -; J gene: TRBJ2-3; D gene: -; CDR3 protein: CASSIDEDPPDTQYF; CDR3 DNA: TGTGCCAGTAGTATAGATGAGGATCCCCCAGATACGCAGTATTTT